These 32 T cell receptor beta chains came from one sample sequenced in a study of blood T cell repertoires in COVID-19. TCRdb's table, derived via immunoSEQ multiplex PCR, lists solely in-frame clones and lacks some. Among more than 200,000 clones listed, 80% to 90% were seen once. The sequenced sample consisted of peripheral blood. The source of these receptors is a woman between 40 and 50 years old who had recovered from COVID-19.

This chain links TRBV4-3 with TRBJ2-5; TRBD2 is a possible D gene (5 bases). The germline CDR1 and CDR2 sequences are LGHNA and YSLEER. This CDR3 has 16 residues. Trimming removed 0 bases from V and 9 bases from J, with 20 bases in between. In DNA form, the CDR3 reads TGCGCCAGCAGCCAAGAGAAGGGTCCTAGCCCGGTGGCCCAGTACTTC. Translated, it gives CASSQEKGPSPVAQYF.

This clone occurred a few times. The V gene is TRBV18, the J gene TRBJ2-2, with TRBD1 matching over 8 bases. This CDR3 has 14 amino acids. Looked up from germline, CDR1 is KGHSH and CDR2 is LQKENI. Trimming took 3 bases from V and 6 from J; bases not matched to a gene: 3. DNA for the CDR3: TGTGCCAGCTCACCTTCACAGGGGGCCGGGGAGCTGTTTTTT. This translates into CASSPSQGAGELFF.

The chain couples TRBV6-5 to TRBJ2-7; weak D call: TRBD1 (5 bases). There are 14 residues in the CDR3. Germline loops: CDR1 MNHEY, CDR2 SVGAGI. V lost 4 bases and J lost 0, with 10 bases in between. The CDR3 loop reads CASSSYRFSYEQYF. In DNA form, the CDR3 reads TGTGCCAGCAGTTCGTACAGGTTCTCCTACGAGCAGTACTTC.

This chain links TRBV6-5 with TRBJ1-6; D is unclear. Trimming removed 8 bases at V and 0 bases at J, with 5 bases between. This CDR3 region has 13 residues. The germline V gene encodes CDR1 MNHEY and CDR2 SVGAGI. The CDR3 DNA reads TGTGCCAGCGGTAGCTCCTATAATTCACCCCTCCACTTT. This codes for CASGSSYNSPLHF.

V and J are TRBV19 and TRBJ1-5, with 9 bases matching TRBD1. There are 15 residues in the CDR3. J was trimmed by 5 bases and V by 10 bases; bases with no gene match: 12. The V gene's germline CDR1 is LNHDA and CDR2 SQIVND (reference sequence). The CDR3 nucleotides read TGTGCCACTTCCGCCGGGACAGGGTTCGATCAGCCCCAGCATTTT. This codes for CATSAGTGFDQPQHF.

The J gene is TRBJ2-7, the V gene TRBV7-2, with TRBD1 matching 9 bases. This CDR3 comprises 16 residues. Germline lookup yields CDR1 SGHTA and CDR2 FQGNSA. V gave up 0 bases and J gave up 2 bases; unmatched junction bases: 5. CDR3 in DNA: TGTGCCAGCAGCTTAGCCGGACAGGGGATGCCCTACGAGCAGTACTTC. Its protein product is CASSLAGQGMPYEQYF.

This sequence joins TRBV6-2 or TRBV6-3 and TRBJ1-2; D remains unclear. This CDR3 is 15 amino acids long. The V and J ends lost 4 bases and 2 bases respectively, with 14 bases between them. Germline lookup yields CDR1 MNHEY and CDR2 SVGEGT. CDR3 coding DNA: TGTGCCAGCAGTTGGAGTGTTCTACGCAACTATGGCTACACCTTC. Translated: CASSWSVLRNYGYTF.

V gene TRBV29-1 combines with J gene TRBJ2-7; 8 bases match TRBD2. Per germline, CDR1 SQVTM and CDR2 ANQGSEA. The CDR3 length is 18 residues. V trimming: 0 bases; J trimming: 6 bases; junction bases outside the gene matches: 19. CDR3 sequence (DNA): TGCAGCGTTGAAGATTTTAGTTACCGGGGGGGCCGAGTTGGCGAGCAGTACTTC. Amino acid sequence: CSVEDFSYRGGRVGEQYF.

Concerning this clone itself: This CDR3 is also generated by other DNA sequences in the sample. The chain has TRBV12-3 or TRBV12-4 and TRBJ1-5, with no clear D. The CDR3 contains 13 residues. V was clipped by 3 bases and J by 5 bases, with 8 bases between them. The CDR3 loop reads CASSFGGDQPQHF. Written as DNA, the CDR3 is TGTGCCAGCAGTTTCGGAGGCGATCAGCCCCAGCATTTT.

This rearrangement joins TRBV5-6 to TRBJ1-2, with D hard to call. V lost 0 bases to trimming and J lost 1 base, with 4 bases between them. Looked up from germline, CDR1 is SGHDT and CDR2 is YYEEEE. CDR3 length: 13 amino acids. CDR3 amino acids: CASSLVRNYGYTF. CDR3 bases: TGTGCCAGCAGCTTGGTGCGTAACTATGGCTACACCTTC.

V and J are TRBV30 and TRBJ2-5; perhaps TRBD1 as D (6 bases). V was pared by 0 bases and J by 7 bases, with 15 bases between. The CDR3 runs 14 residues. CDR1 is GTSNPN, CDR2 SVGIG, per germline (reference sequence). CDR3 bases: TGTGCCTGGAGTGTCGGTGGGGGCGAGGTGACCCAGTACTTC. It codes for CAWSVGGGEVTQYF.

The chain joins TRBV28 to TRBJ2-2, with 10 bases aligning to TRBD1. J gave up 8 bases and V 4 bases, and 7 bases lay outside the gene matches. In germline, CDR1 is MDHEN, CDR2 SYDVKM. This CDR3 comprises 15 residues. The CDR3 nucleotides read TGTGCCAGCAGTTCACCGACAGGGGGCGAAGGGGAGCTGTTTTTT. Amino acid sequence: CASSSPTGGEGELFF.

V and J are TRBV4-3 and TRBJ2-2; D not certain. The length of the CDR3 is 16 residues. Germline CDR1 and CDR2: LGHNA and YSLEER. Trimming took off 0 bases at V and 6 bases at J, with 14 bases between the two ends. For the CDR3, the DNA is TGCGCCAGCAGCCAAGAAGAGAGTCTATCCGCCGGGGAGCTGTTTTTT. This codes for CASSQEESLSAGELFF.

The V and J genes are TRBV9 and TRBJ2-7; 8 positions match TRBD2. Germline V gene sequence: CDR1 SGDLS, CDR2 YYNGEE. Trimming at V came to 6 bases and at J to 0 bases, leaving 8 bases not matched to a gene. This CDR3 region has 15 residues. The CDR3 loop reads CASNREGGSSYEQYF. CDR3 DNA: TGTGCCAGCAATCGGGAGGGAGGGAGCTCCTACGAGCAGTACTTC.

This chain uses TRBV5-6 with TRBJ2-7, with TRBD2 as a possible D gene (6 bases). The CDR3 has 15 amino acids. With 0 bases removed from V and 3 bases from J, the gap between germline ends came to 13 bases. The germline V gene encodes CDR1 SGHDT and CDR2 YYEEEE. CDR3 loop: CASSLGLGVFYEQYF. Here the CDR3 DNA reads TGTGCCAGCAGCTTGGGACTAGGGGTCTTCTACGAGCAGTACTTC.

The chain has TRBV7-8 and TRBJ1-1; 8 bases align to TRBD1. This CDR3 region has 14 residues. After removal of 5 bases from V and 4 bases from J, the junction contained 6 bases not matched to a gene. The germline CDR1 and CDR2 sequences are SGHVS and FQNEAQ. CDR3 DNA sequence: TGTGCCAGCAGCATGAGGACAGGGACCACTGAAGCTTTCTTT. Protein sequence: CASSMRTGTTEAFF.

The CDR3 bases are TGTGCCAGCAGCCAAGATGGGGGCAGTGGTCGGTACCAAGAGACCCAGTACTTC. Translated, it gives CASSQDGGSGRYQETQYF. The chain carries TRBV4-2 and TRBJ2-5; possible D gene TRBD1, 6 bases. CDR3 length equals 18 residues. V was cut by 0 bases and J by 0 bases, with 17 bases left in between. Germline assignment: CDR1 LGHNA and CDR2 YNFKEQ.

This clone was observed a few times. The V call is TRBV6-5, the J call TRBJ1-6; D remains ambiguous. The CDR3 is 16 amino acids. CDR1 and CDR2 (germline): MNHEY, SVGAGI. The V gene lost 4 bases and the J gene lost 0 bases, with 10 bases spanning the gap. The CDR3 region is CASSLNEYSYNSPLHF. The CDR3 DNA sequence: TGTGCCAGCAGTTTGAATGAGTACTCCTATAATTCACCCCTCCACTTT.

The genes are TRBV5-5 and TRBJ2-7, with 7 bases lining up with TRBD1. Germline loops: CDR1 SGHKS, CDR2 YYEKEE (reference sequence). J lost 2 bases, V lost 0 bases, and 5 bases had no gene match. The CDR3 is 15 amino acids. The CDR3 protein is CASSLASGTAYEQYF. CDR3 nucleotide sequence: TGTGCCAGCAGCTTGGCCTCCGGGACAGCCTACGAGCAGTACTTC.

The chain employs TRBV19 and TRBJ2-3; 7 nucleotides agree with TRBD1. Losses at the gene ends were 4 bases for V and 2 bases for J; bases not matched to a gene: 6. This CDR3 comprises 15 residues. Germline assignment: CDR1 LNHDA and CDR2 SQIVND (reference sequence). The CDR3 loop reads CASSRWTGFTDTQYF. The CDR3 DNA sequence: TGTGCCAGTAGTAGGTGGACAGGCTTCACAGATACGCAGTATTTT.

The chain is built from TRBV10-3 and TRBJ1-1; unclear D gene. CDR3 length: 16 residues. Deletions cut 8 bases from V and 0 bases from J, with 19 bases between. Germline CDR1 is ENHRY and CDR2 is SYGVKD. CDR3 amino acids: CAIRSNRLPVNTEAFF. CDR3 nucleotides: TGTGCCATCCGGAGTAATAGGCTTCCGGTGAACACTGAAGCTTTCTTT.

The chain joins TRBV14 to TRBJ1-3; D is unresolved. The CDR3 is made up of 15 amino acids. The ends were cut back, 8 bases at V and 1 base at J, with 15 bases in the middle. Germline assignment: CDR1 SGHDN and CDR2 FVKESK. The CDR3 loop reads CASEPLTGSGNTIYF. The CDR3 DNA sequence: TGTGCCAGCGAACCCTTAACGGGATCTGGAAACACCATATATTTT.

The chain carries TRBV11-2 and TRBJ1-1; D is undetermined. This CDR3 has 13 residues. Trimming took off 5 bases at V and 1 base at J, with 8 bases between the two ends. CDR1 and CDR2 (germline): SGHAT, FQNNGV. In nucleotides, the CDR3 is TGTGCCAGCAGCGGAGAGGCGAACACTGAAGCTTTCTTT. This encodes CASSGEANTEAFF. The whole variable domain, remainder taken from reference TRBV11-2 and TRBJ1-1, is EAGVAQSPRYKIIEKRQSVAFWCNPISGHATLYWYQQILGQGPKLLIQFQNNGVVDDSQLPKDRFSAERLKGVDSTLKIQPAKLEDSAVYLCASSGEANTEAFFGQGTRLTVV.

This chain connects TRBV7-2 to TRBJ2-1, with TRBD2 identical over 9 bases. The CDR3 extends over 14 amino acids. The ends lost 5 bases at V and 8 bases at J; junction bases unmatched: 7. In germline, CDR1 is SGHTA, CDR2 FQGNSA. This CDR3 is CASSPGLAVDEQFF. CDR3 DNA: TGTGCCAGCAGCCCGGGACTAGCTGTGGATGAGCAGTTCTTC.

This clone appeared once. V gene TRBV5-1 combines with J gene TRBJ2-1; D uncertain. The CDR3 is 15 amino acids. V was cut by 0 bases and J by 1 base, with 8 bases left in between. Germline CDR1 is SGHRS and CDR2 is YFSETQ. For the CDR3, the DNA is TGCGCCAGCAGCTTGGGTCCAGGTTCCTACAATGAGCAGTTCTTC. Protein product: CASSLGPGSYNEQFF.

The gene calls are TRBV28 and TRBJ1-1; D is unclear. The length of the CDR3 is 14 residues. The V and J ends lost 3 bases and 1 base respectively, with 9 bases between them. Germline V gene lookup returns CDR1 MDHEN and CDR2 SYDVKM. The CDR3 loop is CASSFLAPNTEAFF. The CDR3 DNA follows: TGTGCCAGCAGTTTCCTGGCCCCGAACACTGAAGCTTTCTTT.

This chain links TRBV29-1 with TRBJ2-7; D is perhaps TRBD1 (6 bases). Trimming removed 5 bases from V and 6 bases from J, with 14 bases in between. Looked up from germline, CDR1 is SQVTM and CDR2 is ANQGSEA. This CDR3 contains 12 residues. The CDR3: CSVLGRGSEQYF. The DNA for the CDR3 is TGCAGCGTTCTGGGCAGGGGTTCCGAGCAGTACTTC.

The chain has TRBV2 and TRBJ1-1, with D maybe TRBD1 (5 bases). This CDR3 contains 14 residues. V was trimmed by 4 bases and J by 0 bases, leaving 9 bases between them. In germline, CDR1 is SNHLY, CDR2 FYNNEI. CDR3 loop: CASSGTHVNTEAFF. The CDR3 DNA follows: TGTGCCAGCAGTGGGACACATGTGAACACTGAAGCTTTCTTT.

The rearrangement uses TRBV5-4 and TRBJ1-2; D call uncertain. The CDR3 covers 14 residues. Germline values: CDR1 SGHNT, CDR2 YYREEE (reference sequence). Trimming shortened V by 0 bases and J by 1 base, and 7 bases separated the two germline ends. The CDR3 is CASSLARRNYGYTF. CDR3 sequence (DNA): TGTGCCAGCAGCTTGGCCAGGCGTAACTATGGCTACACCTTC. Combining the CDR3 with reference TRBV5-4 and TRBJ1-2 gives the whole variable domain ETGVTQSPTHLIKTRGQQVTLRCSSQSGHNTVSWYQQALGQGPQFIFQYYREEENGRGNFPPRFSGLQFPNYSSELNVNALELDDSALYLCASSLARRNYGYTFGSGTRLTVV.

The chain carries TRBV11-3 and TRBJ2-1; 9 nucleotides line up with TRBD2. The CDR3 is made up of 19 amino acids. Germline CDR1 is SGHNT and CDR2 is YENEEA. The junction had 13 bases not matched to a gene; V was cut back by 0 bases and J by 4 bases. The CDR3 sequence is CASSLDWSYGGGDYNEQFF. The CDR3 DNA reads as TGTGCCAGCAGCTTAGATTGGTCGTATGGCGGGGGGGATTACAATGAGCAGTTCTTC. The complete variable domain, with remaining parts taken from reference TRBV11-3 and TRBJ2-1, reads EAGVVQSPRYKIIEKKQPVAFWCNPISGHNTLYWYLQNLGQGPELLIRYENEEAVDDSQLPKDRFSAERLKGVDSTLKIQPAELGDSAVYLCASSLDWSYGGGDYNEQFFGPGTRLTVL.

This clone was picked up one time. V gene TRBV7-2 combines with J gene TRBJ1-5; 7 nucleotides agree with TRBD1. Germline assignment: CDR1 SGHTA and CDR2 FQGNSA. There are 15 residues in the CDR3. V lost 5 bases to trimming and J lost 7 bases; unmatched junction nucleotides: 11. The CDR3 sequence is CASSPSSSQGQPQHF. CDR3 bases: TGTGCCAGCAGCCCCTCCTCCTCACAGGGGCAGCCCCAGCATTTT.

This clone was seen only once. This chain connects TRBV7-9 to TRBJ2-3; D is possibly TRBD1 (5 bases). Trimming pared 3 bases from V and 6 bases from J, leaving 19 bases between. Germline V gene data show CDR1 as SEHNR and CDR2 as FQNEAQ (reference sequence). This CDR3 has 16 residues. DNA of the CDR3: TGTGCCAGCAGCTTGCCGGCAGGGTTCGGCCAGGATACGCAGTATTTT. Encoded protein: CASSLPAGFGQDTQYF.